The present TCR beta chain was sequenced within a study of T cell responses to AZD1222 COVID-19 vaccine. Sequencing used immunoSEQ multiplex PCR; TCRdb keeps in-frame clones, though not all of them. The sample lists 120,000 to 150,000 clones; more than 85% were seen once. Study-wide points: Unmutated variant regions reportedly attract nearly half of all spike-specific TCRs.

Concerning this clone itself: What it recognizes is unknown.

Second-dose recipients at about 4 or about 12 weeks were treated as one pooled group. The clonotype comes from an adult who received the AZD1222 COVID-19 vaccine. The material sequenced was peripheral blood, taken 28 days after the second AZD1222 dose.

DNA for the CDR3: TGTGCCAGCAGCTCGGACAAGAGGGCGAGAGCTTTCTTT. Translating it yields CASSSDKRARAFF. This chain joins TRBV7-2 and TRBJ1-1; perhaps TRBD1 as D (5 bases). Germline loops: CDR1 SGHTA, CDR2 FQGNSA. This CDR3 is 13 amino acids long. V shed 4 bases and J shed 10 bases, with 16 bases lying between them.